This T cell receptor beta chain originates from a study of blood T cell repertoires in COVID-19. This CDR3 contains 15 residues. CDR1 ENHRY and CDR2 SYGVKD come from the germline V gene. Trimming stripped 7 bases from V and 4 bases from J, with 17 bases between. Recruits, aged roughly 18 to 100 years, lived in 24 US areas. Assignments of participants to cohorts depended upon their own reported clinical history. Authors' methods: Using reference gene primer amplification, nucleated cell counts were estimated. TCRdb's table, derived via immunoSEQ multiplex PCR, lists solely in-frame clones and lacks some. V, J and clone size reflect that table, while D and trimming were determined from the DNA. The data show around 260,000 clones, under 90% seen once.

The receptor was isolated from a young man with acute COVID-19. The sequenced sample consisted of PBMCs or T cells enriched from blood (not recorded which). V gene TRBV10-3 combines with J gene TRBJ2-1; the D is unclear. The CDR3 DNA is TGTGCCATCAAAAGCGCGGCCAGCCCTTACAATGAGCAGTTCTTC. Residues: CAIKSAASPYNEQFF.